The 16 T cell receptor beta chains below all came from one sample that was sequenced in a study of persistence of HIV-infected CD4 T cells. No antigen is known for these receptors. The libraries were made with immunoSEQ version 4 in survey mode. TCRdb's copy holds only in-frame clones and misses some; the assay was immunoSEQ multiplex PCR. Here the sample spans around 48,000 clones, about four fifths being singletons. Stimulation used about 9.5 ug/mL lysate from CMV-infected fibroblasts. CD40L/CD69 double-negative CD45RO-high memory CD4+ T cells were collected. The material sequenced was CD4+ T cells sorted from PBMCs after roughly 20-hour stimulation, taken from a patient who received antiretroviral therapy. The receptors were gathered from an adult man with HIV who was CMV-seropositive.

The gene calls are TRBV11-2 and TRBJ2-3, with D perhaps given as TRBD1 or TRBD2 (5 bases each). Trimming removed 2 bases at V and 0 bases at J, with 9 bases between. This CDR3 has 15 residues. CDR1 and CDR2 (germline): SGHAT, FQNNGV. CDR3 in amino acids: CASSLRGVSTDTQYF. CDR3 DNA: TGTGCCAGCAGCTTACGAGGGGTTAGCACAGATACGCAGTATTTT.

The chain combines TRBV5-5 with TRBJ1-1; 11 bases agree with TRBD1. The germline CDR1 and CDR2 sequences are SGHKS and YYEKEE (reference sequence). This CDR3 region has 14 residues. Unmatched junction bases numbered 5, after V lost 4 bases and J lost 6 bases. This CDR3 reads CASSTGTGGAEAFF. In nucleotides, the CDR3 is TGTGCCAGCAGCACCGGGACAGGGGGGGCTGAAGCTTTCTTT. The full variable domain, its missing parts supplied by reference TRBV5-5 and TRBJ1-1, is DAGVTQSPTHLIKTRGQQVTLRCSPISGHKSVSWYQQVLGQGPQFIFQYYEKEERGRGNFPDRFSARQFPNYSSELNVNALLLGDSALYLCASSTGTGGAEAFFGQGTRLTVV.

The chain links TRBV30 to TRBJ1-2; the D gene is possibly TRBD1 (5 bases). The germline V and J ends were trimmed by 7 bases and 4 bases, with 25 bases remaining between them. The germline CDR1 and CDR2 sequences are GTSNPN and SVGIG (reference sequence). This CDR3 has 16 residues. CDR3 DNA: TGTGCCTCATACCTGGGACCTTTAGGAGTGGGCTATGGCTACACCTTC. Amino acid sequence: CASYLGPLGVGYGYTF.

The chain couples TRBV6-1 to TRBJ1-6; the D gene is possibly TRBD1 (5 bases). Germline CDR1 is MNHNS and CDR2 is SASEGT. Trimming shortened V by 4 bases and J by 0 bases, and 13 bases separated the two germline ends. The CDR3 has 17 amino acids. The CDR3 coding sequence is TGTGCCAGCAGTGGGCCATCAGGGAGCTCCTATAATTCACCCCTCCACTTT. This translates into CASSGPSGSSYNSPLHF.

This clone was seen just once. The chain links TRBV9 to TRBJ1-2; 7 bases match TRBD1. The J segment lost 8 bases and the V segment lost 6 bases, leaving 10 bases of the junction unmatched. This CDR3 has 13 amino acids. Germline loops: CDR1 SGDLS, CDR2 YYNGEE. CDR3 in amino acids: CASNRGPPGGYTF. Written as DNA, the CDR3 is TGTGCCAGCAACAGGGGTCCCCCGGGCGGCTACACCTTC.

The gene calls are TRBV7-9 and TRBJ1-1, with 7 bases matching TRBD1. CDR3 size: 13 residues. V trimming: 2 bases; J trimming: 4 bases; junction bases outside the gene matches: 1. Germline assignment: CDR1 SEHNR and CDR2 FQNEAQ (reference sequence). The CDR3 loop is CASSLRGLTEAFF. Here the CDR3 DNA reads TGTGCCAGCAGCTTAAGGGGGCTCACTGAAGCTTTCTTT.

CDR3 residues: CATRTANTGELFF. As DNA, the CDR3 is TGTGCCACTCGGACAGCCAACACCGGGGAGCTGTTTTTT. The chain is built from TRBV12-3 or TRBV12-4 and TRBJ2-2, with a tentative D call TRBD1 (6 bases). This CDR3 contains 13 residues. Trimming cost V 10 bases and J 2 bases, with 11 bases left between them.

Concerning this clone itself: The same CDR3 arises from other DNA sequences in this sample as well. The chain couples TRBV20-1 to TRBJ1-4; D gene unclear. The CDR3 length is 11 residues. Per the germline V gene, CDR1 is DFQATT and CDR2 is SNEGSKA (reference sequence). Trimming took 0 bases from V and 8 from J, leaving 4 bases between them. CDR3 nucleotide sequence: TGCAGTGCTAGAGAAGGCGAAAAACTGTTTTTT. This sequence encodes CSAREGEKLFF.

This rearrangement joins TRBV9 to TRBJ1-4, with 8 bases fitting TRBD1. CDR3 length equals 16 residues. Germline-derived CDR1 and CDR2 are SGDLS and YYNGEE. V gave up 0 bases and J gave up 4 bases; unmatched junction bases: 5. The CDR3 sequence: CASSVGIDRGNEKLFF. For the CDR3, the DNA is TGTGCCAGCAGCGTAGGGATCGACAGGGGTAATGAAAAACTGTTTTTT.

The V and J genes are TRBV4-3 and TRBJ2-7; TRBD1 might be the D (5 bases). Germline CDR1 LGHNA, CDR2 YSLEER. This CDR3 spans 13 amino acids. Trimming stripped 4 bases from V and 3 bases from J, with 10 bases between. CDR3 nucleotide sequence: TGCGCCAGCAGCCGGCAGGACAACTACGAGCAGTACTTC. Translating it yields CASSRQDNYEQYF.

This clone has a handful of counts. The chain employs TRBV29-1 and TRBJ2-2; 8 nucleotides align to TRBD1. Unmatched junction bases numbered 13, after V lost 5 bases and J lost 5 bases. The V gene's germline CDR1 is SQVTM and CDR2 ANQGSEA. CDR3 length: 16 residues. The CDR3 loop reads CSVSDRGSRDTGELFF. The CDR3 coding sequence is TGCAGCGTTAGTGACAGGGGTTCACGAGATACCGGGGAGCTGTTTTTT.

The V call is TRBV12-3 or TRBV12-4, the J call TRBJ1-4; D perhaps matches TRBD1 (6 bases). CDR3 length: 13 residues. Trimming shortened V by 6 bases and J by 10 bases, and 15 bases separated the two germline ends. The CDR3 region is CASRDAGAGKLFF. The CDR3 coding sequence is TGTGCCAGCAGGGACGCGGGGGCCGGAAAACTGTTTTTT.

This clone has a handful of counts. The rearrangement joins TRBV5-1 to TRBJ2-2; 8 nucleotides agree with TRBD1. Germline V gene sequence: CDR1 SGHRS, CDR2 YFSETQ. J gave up 4 bases and V 3 bases, and 8 bases lay outside the gene matches. The CDR3 has 16 residues. CDR3 in DNA: TGCGCCAGCAGCTCAAACCGGGACAGGACCACCGGGGAGCTGTTTTTT. This translates into CASSSNRDRTTGELFF.

The rearrangement uses TRBV10-3 and TRBJ1-6; no firm D call. From germline, CDR1 is ENHRY and CDR2 SYGVKD. The length of the CDR3 is 15 residues. V lost 0 bases and J lost 13, with 16 bases in between. The CDR3 loop is CAISESESQRYPLHF. Written as DNA, the CDR3 is TGTGCCATCAGTGAGTCGGAGAGCCAACGGTACCCCCTCCACTTT.

V and J are TRBV18 and TRBJ2-7; TRBD1 matches at 7 bases. This CDR3 has 14 residues. The germline V gene encodes CDR1 KGHSH and CDR2 LQKENI. This CDR3 is CATTGTAFSYEQYF. The CDR3 bases are TGTGCGACTACCGGGACAGCTTTCTCCTACGAGCAGTACTTC.

This clone has only a few counts. V is TRBV7-9 and J is TRBJ2-1; D is possibly TRBD2 (5 bases). Germline CDR1 reads SEHNR; CDR2 reads FQNEAQ (reference sequence). The CDR3 totals 15 residues. Trimming shortened V by 5 bases and J by 4 bases, and 15 bases separated the two germline ends. As DNA, the CDR3 is TGTGCCAGCAGCCCCGTAGCGAAGACGTACAATGAGCAGTTCTTC. This gives the protein CASSPVAKTYNEQFF.